This TCR beta chain was captured by sequencing in a study of CD8 T cells in Susac syndrome. Regarding the study as a whole: As acknowledged by the study, its TCR sequencing and HLA analysis included a relatively small number of individuals.

In the multiple sclerosis control group, patients were treatment-naive and had stable or active relapsing-remitting disease. As for this clonotype: What it binds is unknown.

When the RNA was reverse transcribed, random hexamers were used with an input of roughly 0.5 to 1 ug. TCRdb redid the calling of the immunoSEQ multiplex PCR reads with MiXCR, one entry per CDR3 protein. The top ten clones hold less than 0.15% of a sample with roughly 120,000 distinct CDR3 sequences, approximately 94% of them seen once. The junction had 6 bases not matched to a gene; V was cut back by 5 bases and J by 1 base. Germline CDR1 is WNHNN and CDR2 is SYGVQD (reference sequence). The length of the CDR3 is 16 residues. The sample comprised CD4+ T cells from PBMCs. The V gene is TRBV10-1, the J gene TRBJ2-2; 8 nucleotides agree with TRBD2. The sequence came from a human donor with multiple sclerosis. The CDR3 DNA is TGCGCCAGCAGTTCCACGGGAGGGATGAACACCGGGGAGCTGTTTTTT. Translated, it gives CASSSTGGMNTGELFF.